The rows below give T cell receptor beta chains drawn from one sample of a study of the immune and genomic landscape of osteosarcoma. Method: immunoSEQ multiplex PCR; TCRdb's copy keeps in-frame clones and lacks some. Of some 130 clones listed, around 78% are singletons. Sequencing input: metastatic tumor tissue from the lung. Receptor source: a man aged 40-49 years with osteosarcoma. The CDR3 runs from the conserved cysteine through the conserved F or W. D genes are given only for firm matches. For some rows the clone size is stated as once, few or many, or as a class when expanded; others skip it.

v_gene	j_gene	d_gene	len	abundance	CDR3nt	CDR3aa
TRBV9	TRBJ2-7	TRBD1	14	.	TGTGCCAGCAGCGCGGGACAGTCATTCGACGAGCAGTACTTC	CASSAGQSFDEQYF
TRBV6-4	TRBJ2-3	TRBD2	15	once	TGTGCCAGCAGTGTGACAGCGGGGGGGCCAGATACGCAGTATTTT	CASSVTAGGPDTQYF
TRBV14	TRBJ1-1	TRBD1	16	once	TGTGCCAGCAGCACCAGGACAGGGTCAGGGAGGACTGAAGCTTTCTTT	CASSTRTGSGRTEAFF
TRBV19	TRBJ1-2	TRBD1	15	.	TGTGCCAGTAGTTCCGGGACAGGTGGTTCGCGCGGCTACACCTTC	CASSSGTGGSRGYTF
TRBV28	TRBJ1-4	.	14	.	TGTGCCAGCAGTCCAGGGCTAACTAATGAAAAACTGTTTTTT	CASSPGLTNEKLFF
TRBV11-2	TRBJ2-7	.	16	few	TGTGCCAGCAGCTTAGTTCTTTGGGTAGAGGAGTCCGAGCAGTACTTC	CASSLVLWVEESEQYF
TRBV6-1	TRBJ1-5	.	16	few	TGTGCCAGCAGTGGGACGTGGGCCGATGGGGGTCAGCCCCAGCATTTT	CASSGTWADGGQPQHF
TRBV13	TRBJ1-1	.	15	.	TGTGCCAGCAGCTTAGGGGAAGGTTCGGGCACTGAAGCTTTCTTT	CASSLGEGSGTEAFF
TRBV21-1	TRBJ2-7	.	15	.	TGTGCCAGCAGCGGACGGACAGCGGAGACCTACGAGCAGTACTTC	CASSGRTAETYEQYF
TRBV28	TRBJ2-7	.	16	.	TGTGCCAGCAGTTCCCCCCAGACAGCAAATGCCTACGAGCAGTACTTC	CASSSPQTANAYEQYF
TRBV5-1	TRBJ1-1	TRBD1	14	.	TGCGCCAGCAGCTTGGAGACAGGGGTCACTGAAGCTTTCTTT	CASSLETGVTEAFF
TRBV19	TRBJ1-1	.	17	.	TGTGCCAGTATCCCAGGGGTCGGGGGTCGGGGTGGCACTGAAGCTTTCTTT	CASIPGVGGRGGTEAFF
TRBV23-1	TRBJ2-1	TRBD2	20	.	TGCGCCAGCAATTTCCCGGGCCAGGGGAAAGCGGGAGGGCTCGGGGATGAGCAGTTCTTC	CASNFPGQGKAGGLGDEQFF
TRBV28	TRBJ2-3	TRBD2	12	.	TGTGCCAGCAGTGGGGGGGCAGATACGCAGTATTTT	CASSGGADTQYF
TRBV6-5	TRBJ1-4	.	13	.	TGTGCCAGCAGACTAGGAGGGGGTGAAAAACTGTTTTTT	CASRLGGGEKLFF
TRBV6-1	TRBJ2-1	TRBD2	17	.	TGTGCCAGCAGTGAAGTGGGCGGGAGGGCCCTCTACAATGAGCAGTTCTTC	CASSEVGGRALYNEQFF
TRBV9	TRBJ2-1	.	13	.	TGTGCCAGCAAGTCTACTCTGGGCAATGAGCAGTTCTTC	CASKSTLGNEQFF
TRBV30	TRBJ2-5	.	13	.	TGTGCCTACGAGGGGGGATCACGGGAGACCCAGTACTTC	CAYEGGSRETQYF
TRBV2	TRBJ2-1	TRBD2	14	.	TGTGCCAGCAAATCGGATAGCGGGAGGGCTGAGCAGTTCTTC	CASKSDSGRAEQFF
TRBV28	TRBJ2-7	.	16	.	TGTGCCAGCAGTTCCCCCCAGACAGCAAATGCCTACGAGCAGTACTTC	CASSSPQTANAYEQYF
TRBV18	TRBJ2-1	TRBD1	15	.	TGTGCCAGCTCACCACGACAGGGGGCGAATCGTGAGCAGTTCTTC	CASSPRQGANREQFF
TRBV9	TRBJ1-1	.	15	.	TGTGCCAGCAGCGAGGGGTGGACGGAGAACACTGAAGCTTTCTTT	CASSEGWTENTEAFF
TRBV1	TRBJ2-6	.	12	.	TGCACCAGACAAAGTCGGGCCAACGTCCTGACTTTC	CTRQSRANVLTF
TRBV5-1	TRBJ2-7	TRBD2	15	.	TGCGCCAGCAGCCTGACGGCGGGAGGAGGCTACGAGCAGTACTTC	CASSLTAGGGYEQYF
TRBV19	TRBJ2-5	TRBD1	16	.	TGTGCCAGTAGTACCTGGGACAGCCTGTACCAAGAGACCCAGTACTTC	CASSTWDSLYQETQYF
TRBV23-1	TRBJ2-5	.	11	.	TGCGCCAGCAGTCAATCCTCCACCCAGTACTTC	CASSQSSTQYF
TRBV28	TRBJ1-2	.	13	.	TGTGCCAGCAGTCCACCAGACCCGCGGGGCTACACCTTC	CASSPPDPRGYTF